Below, one TCR beta chain is given with its context. Its antigen is unidentified. PCR was performed a second time for about 6 to 12 cycles using a sample-barcoded 5' primer and a J-beta primer mix. TCRdb fed the 5' RACE reads into MiXCR, producing one record per CDR3 protein. This table has 600,000 to 1,000,000 distinct CDR3 sequences, roughly 25% appearing once. This sample was taken from a study of blood T cells in healthy people across ages. CDR3 length: 15 amino acids. V shed 4 bases, J shed 8 bases, and the junction held 13 bases outside the gene matches. Germline V CDR1 and CDR2: LGHDT, YNNKEL (reference sequence). Each donor's blood draw was roughly 9.8 milliliters of peripheral blood. Notes on the study in general: Unknown CMV status may confound age-related changes in expanded clones.

This sample was also put to use in a study of T cells of mothers and their children.

V is TRBV3-1 and J is TRBJ1-2, with 7 bases fitting TRBD1. What was sequenced was blood. The receptor was derived from a boy younger than 18 in good health. CDR3 in amino acids: CASSPSWKGAWGYTF. CDR3 in DNA: TGTGCCAGCAGCCCTAGTTGGAAGGGGGCGTGGGGCTACACCTTC.